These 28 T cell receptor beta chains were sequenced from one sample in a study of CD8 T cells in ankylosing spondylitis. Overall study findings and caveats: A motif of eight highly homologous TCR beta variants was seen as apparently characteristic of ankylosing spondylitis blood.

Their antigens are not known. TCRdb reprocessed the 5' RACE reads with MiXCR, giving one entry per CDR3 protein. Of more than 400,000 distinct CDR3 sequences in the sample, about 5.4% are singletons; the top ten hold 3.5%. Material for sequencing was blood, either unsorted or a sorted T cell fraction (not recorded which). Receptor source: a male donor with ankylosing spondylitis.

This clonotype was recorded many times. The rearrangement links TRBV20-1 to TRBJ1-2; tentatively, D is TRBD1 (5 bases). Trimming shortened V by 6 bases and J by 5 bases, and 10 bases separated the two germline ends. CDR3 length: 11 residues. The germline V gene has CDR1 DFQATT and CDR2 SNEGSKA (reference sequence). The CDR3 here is CSALQGYGYTF. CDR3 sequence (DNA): TGCAGTGCGCTCCAGGGTTATGGCTACACCTTC.

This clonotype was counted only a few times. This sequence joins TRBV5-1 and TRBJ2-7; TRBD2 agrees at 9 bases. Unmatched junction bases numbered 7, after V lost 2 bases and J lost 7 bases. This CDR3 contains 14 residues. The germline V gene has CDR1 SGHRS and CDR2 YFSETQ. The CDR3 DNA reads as TGCGCCAGCAGCTTTCTAGCGGGGTCCTGGGAGCAGTACTTC. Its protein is CASSFLAGSWEQYF. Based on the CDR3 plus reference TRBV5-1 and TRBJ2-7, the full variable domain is KAGVTQTPRYLIKTRGQQVTLSCSPISGHRSVSWYQQTPGQGLQFLFEYFSETQRNKGNFPGRFSGRQFSNSRSEMNVSTLELGDSALYLCASSFLAGSWEQYFGPGTRLTVT.

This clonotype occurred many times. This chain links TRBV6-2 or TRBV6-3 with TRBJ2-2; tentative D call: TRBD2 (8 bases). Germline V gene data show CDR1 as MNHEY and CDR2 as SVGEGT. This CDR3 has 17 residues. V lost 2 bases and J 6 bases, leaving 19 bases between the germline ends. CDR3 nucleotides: TGTGCCAGCAGTTACCCTCCCGGGAGGGGGCTGGCCGGGGAGCTGTTTTTT. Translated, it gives CASSYPPGRGLAGELFF.

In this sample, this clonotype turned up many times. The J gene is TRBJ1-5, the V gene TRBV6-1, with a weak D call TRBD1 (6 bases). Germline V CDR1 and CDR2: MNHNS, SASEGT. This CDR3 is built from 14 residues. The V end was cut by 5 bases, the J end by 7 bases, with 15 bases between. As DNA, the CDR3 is TGTGCCAGCAGTAGACTAGGGGGTCGACAGCCCCAGCATTTT. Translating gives CASSRLGGRQPQHF.

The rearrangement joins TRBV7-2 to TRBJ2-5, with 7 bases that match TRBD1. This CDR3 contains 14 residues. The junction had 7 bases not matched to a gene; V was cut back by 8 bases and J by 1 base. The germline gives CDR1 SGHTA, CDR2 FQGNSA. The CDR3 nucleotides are TGTGCCAGCGACAGGGAAATCGGCCAAGAGACCCAGTACTTC. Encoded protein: CASDREIGQETQYF.

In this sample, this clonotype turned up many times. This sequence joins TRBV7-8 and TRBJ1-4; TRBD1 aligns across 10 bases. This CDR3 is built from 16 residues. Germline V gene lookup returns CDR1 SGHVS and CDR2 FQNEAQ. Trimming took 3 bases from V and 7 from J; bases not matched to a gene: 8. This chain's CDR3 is CASSFDRGRIGEKLFF. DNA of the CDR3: TGTGCCAGCAGCTTTGACAGGGGGCGGATTGGTGAAAAACTGTTTTTT.

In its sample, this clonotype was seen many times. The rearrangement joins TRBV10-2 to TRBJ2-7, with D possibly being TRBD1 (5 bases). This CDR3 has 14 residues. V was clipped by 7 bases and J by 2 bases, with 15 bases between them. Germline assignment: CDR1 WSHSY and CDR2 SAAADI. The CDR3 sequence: CASTPITGAYEQYF. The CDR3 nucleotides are TGCGCCAGCACCCCGATAACAGGAGCCTACGAGCAGTACTTC.

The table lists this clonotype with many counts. The CDR3 coding sequence is TGTGCCAGCAGTACGTTTTTTTCTGGAAACACCATATATTTT. Translation gives CASSTFFSGNTIYF. The J gene is TRBJ1-3, the V gene TRBV28; D remains ambiguous. Looked up from germline, CDR1 is MDHEN and CDR2 is SYDVKM. The CDR3 covers 14 residues. Between the trimmed V and J ends, which lost 5 bases and 1 base, there was a span of 9 bases.

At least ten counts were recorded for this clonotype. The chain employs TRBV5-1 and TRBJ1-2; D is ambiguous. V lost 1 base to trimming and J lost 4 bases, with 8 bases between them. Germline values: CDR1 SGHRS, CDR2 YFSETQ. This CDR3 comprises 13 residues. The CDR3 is CASSLWAGYGYTF. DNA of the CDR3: TGCGCCAGCAGCTTGTGGGCAGGCTATGGCTACACCTTC.

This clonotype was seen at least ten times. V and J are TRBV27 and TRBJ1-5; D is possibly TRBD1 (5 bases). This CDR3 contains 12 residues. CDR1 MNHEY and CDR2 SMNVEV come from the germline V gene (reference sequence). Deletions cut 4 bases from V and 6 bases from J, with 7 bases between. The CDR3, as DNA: TGTGCCAGCAGTTCAGGGTTTCAGCCCCAGCATTTT. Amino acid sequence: CASSSGFQPQHF.

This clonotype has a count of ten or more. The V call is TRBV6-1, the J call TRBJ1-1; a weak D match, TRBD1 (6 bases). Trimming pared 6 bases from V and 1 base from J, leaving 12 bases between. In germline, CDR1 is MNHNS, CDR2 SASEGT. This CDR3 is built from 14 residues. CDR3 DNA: TGTGCCAGCAGACAAACCAGGGGGAACACTGAAGCTTTCTTT. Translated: CASRQTRGNTEAFF.

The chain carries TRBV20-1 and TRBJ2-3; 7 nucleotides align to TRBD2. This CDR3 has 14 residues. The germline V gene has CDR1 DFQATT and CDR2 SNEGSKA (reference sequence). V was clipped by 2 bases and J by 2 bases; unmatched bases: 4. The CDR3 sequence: CSARIAGSTDTQYF. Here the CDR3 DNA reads TGCAGTGCTAGAATAGCGGGTTCCACAGATACGCAGTATTTT.

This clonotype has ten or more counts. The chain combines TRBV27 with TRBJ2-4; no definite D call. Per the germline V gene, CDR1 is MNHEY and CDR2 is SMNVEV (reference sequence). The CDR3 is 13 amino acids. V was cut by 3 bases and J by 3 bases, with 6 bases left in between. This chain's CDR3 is CASSFNGKNIQYF. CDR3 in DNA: TGTGCCAGCAGTTTCAATGGCAAAAACATTCAGTACTTC.

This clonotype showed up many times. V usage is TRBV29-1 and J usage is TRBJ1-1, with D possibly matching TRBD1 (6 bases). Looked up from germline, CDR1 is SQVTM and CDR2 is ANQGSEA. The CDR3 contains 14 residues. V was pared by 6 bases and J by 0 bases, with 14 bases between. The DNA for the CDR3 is TGCAGCGTAACCGGACAGTCCATGAACACTGAAGCTTTCTTT. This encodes CSVTGQSMNTEAFF.

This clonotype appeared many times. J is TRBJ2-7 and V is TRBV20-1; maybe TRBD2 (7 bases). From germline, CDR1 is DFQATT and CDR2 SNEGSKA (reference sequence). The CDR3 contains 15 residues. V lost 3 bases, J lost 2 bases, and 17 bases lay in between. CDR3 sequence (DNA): TGCAGTGCTAGGGGGAGGGGGGCGGCTACCTACGAGCAGTACTTC. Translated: CSARGRGAATYEQYF.

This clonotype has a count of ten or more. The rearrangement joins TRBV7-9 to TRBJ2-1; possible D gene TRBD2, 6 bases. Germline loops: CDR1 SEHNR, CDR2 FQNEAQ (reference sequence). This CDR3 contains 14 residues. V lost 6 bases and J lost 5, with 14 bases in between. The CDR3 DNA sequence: TGTGCCAGCAGTCCCAGTAGCGGCAACAATGAGCAGTTCTTC. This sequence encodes CASSPSSGNNEQFF.

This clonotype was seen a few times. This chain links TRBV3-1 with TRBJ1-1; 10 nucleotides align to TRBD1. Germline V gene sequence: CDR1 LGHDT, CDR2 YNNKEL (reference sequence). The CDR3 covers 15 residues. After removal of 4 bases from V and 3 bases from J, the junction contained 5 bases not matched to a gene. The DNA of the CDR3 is TGTGCCAGCAGCCCTCTCGGGACAGGGGACACTGAAGCTTTCTTT. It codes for CASSPLGTGDTEAFF.

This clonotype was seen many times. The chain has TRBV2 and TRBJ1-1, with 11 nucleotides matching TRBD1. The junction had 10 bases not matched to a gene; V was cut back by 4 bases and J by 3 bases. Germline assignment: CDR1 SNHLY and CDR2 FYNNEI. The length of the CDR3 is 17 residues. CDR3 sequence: CASSGDRGAALDTEAFF. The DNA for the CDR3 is TGTGCCAGCAGTGGGGACAGGGGGGCTGCCCTTGACACTGAAGCTTTCTTT.

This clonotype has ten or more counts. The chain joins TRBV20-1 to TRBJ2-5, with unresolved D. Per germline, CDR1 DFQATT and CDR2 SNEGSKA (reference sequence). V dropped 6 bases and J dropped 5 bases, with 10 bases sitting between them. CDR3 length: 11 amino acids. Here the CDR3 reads CSAERRETQYF. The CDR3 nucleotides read TGCAGTGCGGAAAGGCGGGAGACCCAGTACTTC.

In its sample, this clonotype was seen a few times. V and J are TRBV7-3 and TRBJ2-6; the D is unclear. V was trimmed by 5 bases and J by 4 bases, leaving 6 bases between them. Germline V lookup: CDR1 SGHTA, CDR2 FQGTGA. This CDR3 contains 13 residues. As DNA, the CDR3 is TGTGCCAGCAGCGCTGAAGGGGCCAACGTCCTGACTTTC. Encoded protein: CASSAEGANVLTF.

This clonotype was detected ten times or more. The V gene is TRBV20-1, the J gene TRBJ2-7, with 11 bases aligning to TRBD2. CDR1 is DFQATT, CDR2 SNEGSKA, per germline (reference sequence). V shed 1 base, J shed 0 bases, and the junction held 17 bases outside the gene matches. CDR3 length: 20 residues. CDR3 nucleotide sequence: TGCAGTGCTAGAGTGGGGGACCCCGGGACTAGCGGTACTTACTCCTACGAGCAGTACTTC. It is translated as CSARVGDPGTSGTYSYEQYF.

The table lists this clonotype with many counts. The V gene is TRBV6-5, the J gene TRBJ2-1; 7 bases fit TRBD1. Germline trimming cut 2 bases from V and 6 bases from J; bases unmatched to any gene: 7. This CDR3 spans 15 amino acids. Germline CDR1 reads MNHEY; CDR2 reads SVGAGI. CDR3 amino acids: CASSYRGPVPNEQFF. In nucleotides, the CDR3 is TGTGCCAGCAGTTACAGGGGGCCGGTCCCCAATGAGCAGTTCTTC.

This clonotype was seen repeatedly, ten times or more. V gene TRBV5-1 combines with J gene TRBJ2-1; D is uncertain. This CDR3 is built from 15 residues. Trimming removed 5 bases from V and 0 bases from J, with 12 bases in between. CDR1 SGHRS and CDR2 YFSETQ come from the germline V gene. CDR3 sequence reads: CASSYLESSYNEQFF. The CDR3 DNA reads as TGCGCCAGCAGTTACCTGGAGAGCTCCTACAATGAGCAGTTCTTC.

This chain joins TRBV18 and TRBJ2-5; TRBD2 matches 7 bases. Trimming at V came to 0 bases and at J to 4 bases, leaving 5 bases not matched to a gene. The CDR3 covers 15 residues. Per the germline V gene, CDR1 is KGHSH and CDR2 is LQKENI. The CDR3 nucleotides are TGTGCCAGCTCACCACCCGGGCGGGAGCGAGAGACCCAGTACTTC. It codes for CASSPPGRERETQYF.

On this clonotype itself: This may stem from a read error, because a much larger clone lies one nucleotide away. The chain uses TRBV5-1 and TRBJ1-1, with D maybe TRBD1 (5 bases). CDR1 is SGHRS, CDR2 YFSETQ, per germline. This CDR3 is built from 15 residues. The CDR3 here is CASSLGEGRSTDAFF. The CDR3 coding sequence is TGCGCCAGCAGCTTGGGAGAGGGGAGGTCCACTGACGCTTTCTTT.

This CDR3 is CASSPPARGQITGELFF. The CDR3, as DNA: TGTGCCAGCTCACCACCGGCCCGGGGGCAAATCACCGGGGAGCTGTTTTTT. The chain is built from TRBV18 and TRBJ2-2; possibly TRBD1 or TRBD2 for D (6 bases each). Germline lookup yields CDR1 KGHSH and CDR2 LQKENI. V lost 0 bases and J 4 bases, leaving 15 bases between the germline ends. This CDR3 has 17 residues.

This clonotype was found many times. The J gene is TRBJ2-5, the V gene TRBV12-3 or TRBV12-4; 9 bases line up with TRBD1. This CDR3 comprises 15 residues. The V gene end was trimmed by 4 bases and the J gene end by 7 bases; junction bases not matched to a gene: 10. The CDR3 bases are TGTGCCAGCAGTTCGGGGACAGGGTGGTATGGGACCCAGTACTTC. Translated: CASSSGTGWYGTQYF.

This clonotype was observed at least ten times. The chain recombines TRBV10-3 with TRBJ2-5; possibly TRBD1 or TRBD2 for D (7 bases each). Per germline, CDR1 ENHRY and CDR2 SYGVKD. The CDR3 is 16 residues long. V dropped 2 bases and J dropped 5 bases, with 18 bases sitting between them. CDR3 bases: TGTGCCATCAGTGAGCGGGAGGACAGGTCGGGGGAGACCCAGTACTTC. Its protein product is CAISEREDRSGETQYF.